Listed below are T cell receptor beta chains from one sample, sequenced in a study of early T cells in non-severe SARS-CoV-2 infection. From the 5' RACE reads, TCRdb called clonotypes with MiXCR, one entry per CDR3 protein. Of roughly 68,000 distinct CDR3 sequences listed, roughly 5% are singletons. The sequencing input was whole blood. These receptors were taken from an adult who was a healthcare worker with PCR-confirmed SARS-CoV-2 infection or an uninfected control (not recorded which). Both conserved end residues are part of each CDR3. The D gene is left open where the match is weak. A clone size is listed for some rows: how often the clone was seen (once, few, many), or a class if it is expanded.

len,v_gene,d_gene,abundance,j_gene,CDR3aa,CDR3nt
14,TRBV7-2,NA,NA,TRBJ2-7,CASSLGRNTYEQYF,TGTGCCAGCAGCTTAGGGCGGAATACCTACGAGCAGTACTTC
13,TRBV29-1,NA,many,TRBJ2-1,CSVEDRPGYEQFF,TGCAGCGTTGAAGATCGGCCAGGGTATGAGCAGTTCTTC
14,TRBV6-6,TRBD1,many,TRBJ2-7,CASNPGQGIGEQYF,TGTGCCAGCAATCCGGGACAGGGTATAGGCGAGCAGTACTTC
14,TRBV5-1,NA,NA,TRBJ2-1,CASRAGSDDRKQFF,TGCGCCAGCAGGGCCGGGTCGGACGATCGGAAGCAGTTCTTC
11,TRBV10-1,NA,few,TRBJ1-1,CASTRNTEAFF,TGCGCCAGCACAAGGAACACTGAAGCTTTCTTT
12,TRBV10-1,TRBD1,many,TRBJ1-1,CASSGTDLGAFF,TGCGCCAGCAGCGGGACAGACCTCGGAGCTTTCTTT
12,TRBV20-1,NA,many,TRBJ2-7,CSGQKVGGEQYF,TGCAGTGGGCAGAAGGTGGGCGGCGAGCAGTACTTC
15,TRBV7-6,NA,NA,TRBJ2-1,CASSLDQTRYNEQFF,TGTGCCAGCAGCTTAGACCAGACACGATACAATGAGCAGTTCTTC
16,TRBV6-2/TRBV6-3,NA,few,TRBJ1-6,CASSYFTIGGNSPLHF,TGTGCCAGCAGTTACTTCACAATTGGAGGAAATTCACCCCTCCACTTT
16,TRBV6-6,NA,few,TRBJ2-2,CASSPAGDGLAGELFF,TGTGCCAGCAGCCCTGCAGGGGACGGTCTTGCCGGGGAGCTGTTTTTT
11,TRBV6-9,NA,NA,TRBJ2-4,CASTPESIQYF,TGTGCCAGCACCCCAGAGAGCATTCAGTACTTC
14,TRBV3-1,TRBD1,few,TRBJ1-6,CASSLFQGDSPLHF,TGTGCCAGCAGCCTATTCCAGGGGGATTCACCCCTCCACTTT
15,TRBV19,NA,many,TRBJ2-1,CASSMRRASTDEQFF,TGTGCCAGTAGTATGAGGAGGGCAAGCACCGATGAGCAGTTCTTC
17,TRBV6-5,NA,many,TRBJ2-6,CASSRVPGSSGANVLTF,TGTGCCAGCAGTAGGGTCCCAGGGAGCTCTGGGGCCAACGTCCTGACTTTC
13,TRBV5-1,NA,NA,TRBJ2-2,CASLPGNTGELFF,TGCGCCAGCCTACCAGGGAACACCGGGGAGCTGTTTTTT
15,TRBV9,NA,many,TRBJ1-2,CASSVAWQTNYGYTF,TGTGCCAGCAGCGTAGCCTGGCAAACTAACTATGGCTACACCTTC
13,TRBV6-1,NA,many,TRBJ2-7,CASRFPGTPGWYF,TGTGCCAGCAGATTCCCTGGGACACCGGGGTGGTACTTC
10,TRBV20-1,TRBD2,many,TRBJ2-3,CSARPSGRDF,TGCAGTGCTAGACCTAGCGGGAGGGATTTT
12,TRBV20-1,TRBD2,NA,TRBJ2-3,CSATRGVDTQYF,TGCAGTGCTACCCGGGGGGTCGATACGCAGTATTTT
14,TRBV7-3,TRBD1,NA,TRBJ2-1,CASSSGQGGNEQFF,TGTGCCAGCAGCTCGGGACAGGGAGGCAATGAGCAGTTCTTC
14,TRBV20-1,NA,many,TRBJ2-3,CSAEWSPSTDTQYF,TGCAGTGCTGAGTGGTCACCTAGCACAGATACGCAGTATTTT
17,TRBV10-1,NA,many,TRBJ1-1,CASSEYRPPSMNTEAFF,TGCGCCAGCAGTGAGTACAGACCACCATCCATGAACACTGAAGCTTTCTTT